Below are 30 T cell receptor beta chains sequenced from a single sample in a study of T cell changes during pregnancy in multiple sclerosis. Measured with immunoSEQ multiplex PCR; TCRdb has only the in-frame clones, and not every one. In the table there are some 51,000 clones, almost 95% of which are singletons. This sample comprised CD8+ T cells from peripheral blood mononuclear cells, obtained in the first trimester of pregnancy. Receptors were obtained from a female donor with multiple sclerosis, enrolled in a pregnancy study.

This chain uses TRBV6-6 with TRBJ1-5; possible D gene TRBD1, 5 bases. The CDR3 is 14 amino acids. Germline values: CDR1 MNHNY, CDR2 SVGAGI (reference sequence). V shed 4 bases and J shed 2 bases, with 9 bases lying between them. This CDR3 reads CASSSGFGNQPQHF. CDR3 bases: TGTGCCAGCAGTTCAGGGTTCGGCAATCAGCCCCAGCATTTT.

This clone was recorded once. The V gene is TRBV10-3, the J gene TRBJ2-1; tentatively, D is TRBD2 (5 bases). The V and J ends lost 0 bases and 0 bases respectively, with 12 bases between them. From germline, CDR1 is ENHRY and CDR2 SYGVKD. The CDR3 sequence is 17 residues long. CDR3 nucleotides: TGTGCCATCAGTGAGTCTGAGGGAAGGATCTCCTACAATGAGCAGTTCTTC. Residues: CAISESEGRISYNEQFF.

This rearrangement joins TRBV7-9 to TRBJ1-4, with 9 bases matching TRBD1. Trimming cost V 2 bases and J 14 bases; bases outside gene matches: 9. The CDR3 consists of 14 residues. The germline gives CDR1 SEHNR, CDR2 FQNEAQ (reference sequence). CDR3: CASSLPRDRDRLFF. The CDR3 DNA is TGTGCCAGCAGCTTACCCAGGGACAGGGATCGGCTGTTTTTT.

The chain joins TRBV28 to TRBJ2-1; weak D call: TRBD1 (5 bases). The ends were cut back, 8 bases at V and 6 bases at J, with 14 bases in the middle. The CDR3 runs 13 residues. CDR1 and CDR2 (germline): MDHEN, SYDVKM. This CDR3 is CASQGADGNEQFF. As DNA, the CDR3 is TGTGCCAGCCAAGGGGCAGACGGCAATGAGCAGTTCTTC.

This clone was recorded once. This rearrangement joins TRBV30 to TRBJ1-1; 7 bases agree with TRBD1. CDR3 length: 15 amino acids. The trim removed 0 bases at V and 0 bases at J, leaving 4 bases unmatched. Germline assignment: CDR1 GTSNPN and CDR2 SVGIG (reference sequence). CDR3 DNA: TGTGCCTGGAGTGTACGGGACAGCCTGAACACTGAAGCTTTCTTT. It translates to CAWSVRDSLNTEAFF.

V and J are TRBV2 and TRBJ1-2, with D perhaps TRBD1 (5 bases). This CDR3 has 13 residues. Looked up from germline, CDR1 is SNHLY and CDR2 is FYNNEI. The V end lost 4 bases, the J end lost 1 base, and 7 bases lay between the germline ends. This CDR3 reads CASSGRVNYGYTF. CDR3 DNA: TGTGCCAGCAGTGGCAGGGTTAACTATGGCTACACCTTC.

CDR3 coding DNA: TGTGCCAGCAGGGGGGGGCTCACAGATACGCAGTATTTT. It specifies CASRGGLTDTQYF. V is TRBV7-9 and J is TRBJ2-3; possible D gene TRBD2, 7 bases. From germline, CDR1 is SEHNR and CDR2 FQNEAQ (reference sequence). V was clipped by 6 bases and J by 2 bases, with 9 bases between them. This CDR3 has 13 amino acids.

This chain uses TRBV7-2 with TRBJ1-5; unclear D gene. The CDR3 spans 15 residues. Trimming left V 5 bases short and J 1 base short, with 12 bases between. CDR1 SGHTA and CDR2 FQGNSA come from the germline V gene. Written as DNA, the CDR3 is TGTGCCAGCAGCCGCGGGGTAGGAAGCAATCAGCCCCAGCATTTT. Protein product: CASSRGVGSNQPQHF.

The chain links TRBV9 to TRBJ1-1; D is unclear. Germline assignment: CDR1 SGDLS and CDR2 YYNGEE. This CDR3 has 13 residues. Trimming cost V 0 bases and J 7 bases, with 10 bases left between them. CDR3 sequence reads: CASSVVDLGEAFF. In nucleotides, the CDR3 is TGTGCCAGCAGCGTAGTGGACTTGGGTGAAGCTTTCTTT. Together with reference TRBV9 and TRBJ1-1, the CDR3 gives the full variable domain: DSGVTQTPKHLITATGQRVTLRCSPRSGDLSVYWYQQSLDQGLQFLIQYYNGEERAKGNILERFSAQQFPDLHSELNLSSLELGDSALYFCASSVVDLGEAFFGQGTRLTVV.

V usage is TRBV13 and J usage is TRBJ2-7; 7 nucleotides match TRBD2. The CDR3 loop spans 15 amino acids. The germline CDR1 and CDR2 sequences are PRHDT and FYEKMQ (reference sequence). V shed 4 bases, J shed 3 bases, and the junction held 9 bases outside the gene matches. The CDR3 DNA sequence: TGTGCCAGCAGCTACCTTGGGAGGGCAGGCTACGAGCAGTACTTC. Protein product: CASSYLGRAGYEQYF.

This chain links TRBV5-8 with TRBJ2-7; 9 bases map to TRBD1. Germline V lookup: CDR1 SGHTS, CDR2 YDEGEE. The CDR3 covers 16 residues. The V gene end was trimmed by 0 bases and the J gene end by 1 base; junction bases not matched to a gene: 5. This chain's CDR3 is CASSLAGTGLSYEQYF. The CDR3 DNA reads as TGTGCCAGCAGCTTGGCCGGGACAGGGCTATCCTACGAGCAGTACTTC.

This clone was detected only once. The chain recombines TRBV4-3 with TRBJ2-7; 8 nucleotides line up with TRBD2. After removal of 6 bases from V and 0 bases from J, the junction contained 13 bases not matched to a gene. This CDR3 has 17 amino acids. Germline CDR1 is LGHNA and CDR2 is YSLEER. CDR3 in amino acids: CASSLFAGGESSYEQYF. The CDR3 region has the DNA TGCGCCAGCAGTCTGTTCGCCGGGGGGGAGAGCTCCTACGAGCAGTACTTC.

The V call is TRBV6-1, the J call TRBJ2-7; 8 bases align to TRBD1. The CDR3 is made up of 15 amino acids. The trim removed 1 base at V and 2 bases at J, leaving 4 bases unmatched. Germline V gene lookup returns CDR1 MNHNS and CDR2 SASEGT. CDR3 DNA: TGTGCCAGCAGTGAAGGACAGGGGCGCCCCTACGAGCAGTACTTC. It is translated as CASSEGQGRPYEQYF.

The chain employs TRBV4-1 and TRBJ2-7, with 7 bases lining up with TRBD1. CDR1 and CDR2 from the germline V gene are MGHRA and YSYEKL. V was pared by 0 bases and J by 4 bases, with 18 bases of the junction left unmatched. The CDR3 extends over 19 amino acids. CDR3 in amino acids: CASSQDSRQGFLGLYEQYF. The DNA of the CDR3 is TGCGCCAGCAGCCAAGATTCGCGACAGGGCTTTTTGGGTCTTTACGAGCAGTACTTC.

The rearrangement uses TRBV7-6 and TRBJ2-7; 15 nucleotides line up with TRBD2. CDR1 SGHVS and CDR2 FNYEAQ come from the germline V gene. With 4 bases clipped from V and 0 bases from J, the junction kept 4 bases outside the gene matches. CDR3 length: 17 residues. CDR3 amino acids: CASSSGLAGGSSYEQYF. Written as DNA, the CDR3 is TGTGCCAGCAGCTCGGGACTAGCGGGAGGTTCCTCCTACGAGCAGTACTTC.

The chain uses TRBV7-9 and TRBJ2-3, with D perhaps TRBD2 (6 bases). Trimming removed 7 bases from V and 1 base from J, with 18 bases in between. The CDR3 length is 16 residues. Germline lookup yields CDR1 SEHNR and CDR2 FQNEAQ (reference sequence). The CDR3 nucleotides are TGTGCCAGCACCGTGCCCTCGACGGGGGGCACAGATACGCAGTATTTT. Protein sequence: CASTVPSTGGTDTQYF.

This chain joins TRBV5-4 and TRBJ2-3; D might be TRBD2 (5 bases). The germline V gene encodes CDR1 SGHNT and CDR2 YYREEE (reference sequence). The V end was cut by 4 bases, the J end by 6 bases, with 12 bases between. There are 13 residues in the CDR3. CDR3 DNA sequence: TGTGCCAGCAGCCGGGGTCCCCCGGATACGCAGTATTTT. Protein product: CASSRGPPDTQYF.

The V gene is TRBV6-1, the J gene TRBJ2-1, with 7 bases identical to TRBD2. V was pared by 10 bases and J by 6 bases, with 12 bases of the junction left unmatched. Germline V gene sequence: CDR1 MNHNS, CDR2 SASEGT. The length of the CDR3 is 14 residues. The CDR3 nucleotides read TGTGCCACCCCCGGGACTAACCGACTCAATGAGCAGTTCTTC. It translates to CATPGTNRLNEQFF.

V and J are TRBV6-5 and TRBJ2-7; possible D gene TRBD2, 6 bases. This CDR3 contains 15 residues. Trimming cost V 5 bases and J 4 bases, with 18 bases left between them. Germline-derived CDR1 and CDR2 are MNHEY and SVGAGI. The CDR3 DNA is TGTGCCAGCAGTCTCCGTTGGGGGGAGACGTACGAGCAGTACTTC. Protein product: CASSLRWGETYEQYF.

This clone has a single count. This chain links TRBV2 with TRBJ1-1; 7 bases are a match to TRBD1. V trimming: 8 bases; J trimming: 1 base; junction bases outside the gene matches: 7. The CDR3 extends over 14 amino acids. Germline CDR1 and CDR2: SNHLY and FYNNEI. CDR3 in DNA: TGTGCCAGCTATCAAGACAGGGCGAACACTGAAGCTTTCTTT. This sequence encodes CASYQDRANTEAFF.

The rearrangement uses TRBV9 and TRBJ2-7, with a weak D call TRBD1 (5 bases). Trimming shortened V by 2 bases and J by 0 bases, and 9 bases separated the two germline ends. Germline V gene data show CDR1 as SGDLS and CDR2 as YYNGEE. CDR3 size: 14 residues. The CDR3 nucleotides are TGTGCCAGCAGCGTGGACACGGACTCCTACGAGCAGTACTTC. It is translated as CASSVDTDSYEQYF. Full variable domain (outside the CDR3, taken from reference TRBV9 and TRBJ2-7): DSGVTQTPKHLITATGQRVTLRCSPRSGDLSVYWYQQSLDQGLQFLIQYYNGEERAKGNILERFSAQQFPDLHSELNLSSLELGDSALYFCASSVDTDSYEQYFGPGTRLTVT.

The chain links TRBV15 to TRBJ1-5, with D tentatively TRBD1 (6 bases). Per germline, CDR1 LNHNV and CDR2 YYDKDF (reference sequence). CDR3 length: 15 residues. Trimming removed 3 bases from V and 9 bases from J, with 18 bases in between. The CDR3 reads CATSSWEGGKGPQHF. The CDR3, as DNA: TGTGCCACCAGCAGCTGGGAGGGGGGAAAAGGGCCCCAGCATTTT.

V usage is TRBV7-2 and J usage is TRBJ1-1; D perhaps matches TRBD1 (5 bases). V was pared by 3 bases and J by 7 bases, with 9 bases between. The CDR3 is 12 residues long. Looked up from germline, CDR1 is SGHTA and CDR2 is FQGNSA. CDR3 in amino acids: CASSLGGNEAFF. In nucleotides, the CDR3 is TGTGCCAGCAGCTTGGGGGGAAATGAAGCTTTCTTT.

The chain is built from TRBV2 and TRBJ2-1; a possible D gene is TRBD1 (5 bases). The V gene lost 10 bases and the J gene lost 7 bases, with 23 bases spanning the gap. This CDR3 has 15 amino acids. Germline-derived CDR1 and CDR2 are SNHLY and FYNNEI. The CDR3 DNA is TGTGCCACCTGTAAGGGGAACTATCCTTCAAATGAGCAGTTCTTC. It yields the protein CATCKGNYPSNEQFF.

The DNA for the CDR3 is TGTGCCAGCATTCTACGGGGGGCCGGATTCTACGAGCAGTACTTC. Protein product: CASILRGAGFYEQYF. The gene calls are TRBV13 and TRBJ2-7, with D perhaps matching TRBD2 (7 bases). The CDR3 has 15 residues. V lost 7 bases to trimming and J lost 3 bases, with 19 bases between them. Germline lookup yields CDR1 PRHDT and CDR2 FYEKMQ (reference sequence).

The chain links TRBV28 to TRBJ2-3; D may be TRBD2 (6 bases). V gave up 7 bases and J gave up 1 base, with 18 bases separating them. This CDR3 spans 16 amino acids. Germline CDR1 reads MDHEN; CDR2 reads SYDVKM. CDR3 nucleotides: TGTGCCAGCATTGGTATGGGGGGAGTGGGCACAGATACGCAGTATTTT. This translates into CASIGMGGVGTDTQYF.

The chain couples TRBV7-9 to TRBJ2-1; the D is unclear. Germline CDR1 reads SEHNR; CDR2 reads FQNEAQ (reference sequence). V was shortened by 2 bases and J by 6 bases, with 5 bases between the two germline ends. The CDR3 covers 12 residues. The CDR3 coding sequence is TGTGCCAGCAGCTTAAGCATCAATGAGCAGTTCTTC. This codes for CASSLSINEQFF.

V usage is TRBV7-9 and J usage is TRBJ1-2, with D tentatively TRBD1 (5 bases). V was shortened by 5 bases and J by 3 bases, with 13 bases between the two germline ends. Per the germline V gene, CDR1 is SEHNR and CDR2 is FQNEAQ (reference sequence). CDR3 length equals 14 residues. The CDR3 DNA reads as TGTGCCAGCAGCCGTGTGGAACAGGACTATGGCTACACCTTC. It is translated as CASSRVEQDYGYTF.

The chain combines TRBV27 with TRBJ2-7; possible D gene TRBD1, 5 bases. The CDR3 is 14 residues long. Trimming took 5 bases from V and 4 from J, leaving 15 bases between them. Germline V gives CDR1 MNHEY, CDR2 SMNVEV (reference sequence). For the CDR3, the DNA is TGTGCCAGCAGTCCAGGGTGGGCTTTGTACGAGCAGTACTTC. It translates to CASSPGWALYEQYF.

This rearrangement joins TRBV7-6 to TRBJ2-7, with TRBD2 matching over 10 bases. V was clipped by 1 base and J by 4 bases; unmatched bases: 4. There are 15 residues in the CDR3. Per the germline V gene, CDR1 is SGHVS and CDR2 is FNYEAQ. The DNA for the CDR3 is TGTGCCAGCAGCTTAGGGACTAGCGGCCCTTACGAGCAGTACTTC. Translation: CASSLGTSGPYEQYF.